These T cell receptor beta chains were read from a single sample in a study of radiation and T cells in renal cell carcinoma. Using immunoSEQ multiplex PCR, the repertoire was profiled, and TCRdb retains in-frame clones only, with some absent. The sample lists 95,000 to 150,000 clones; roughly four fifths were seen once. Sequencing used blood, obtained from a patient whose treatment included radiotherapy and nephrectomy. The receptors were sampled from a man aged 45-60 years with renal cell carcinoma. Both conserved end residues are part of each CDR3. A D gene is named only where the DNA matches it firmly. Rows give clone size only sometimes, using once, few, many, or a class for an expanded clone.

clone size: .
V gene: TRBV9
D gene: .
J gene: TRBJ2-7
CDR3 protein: CASSVAPGAGSYEQYF
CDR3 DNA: TGTGCCAGCAGCGTAGCTCCAGGGGCGGGATCCTACGAGCAGTACTTC

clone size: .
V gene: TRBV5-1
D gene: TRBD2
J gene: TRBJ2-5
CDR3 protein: CASSLELAGGPGETQYF
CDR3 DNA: TGCGCCAGCAGCTTGGAACTAGCGGGGGGCCCGGGAGAGACCCAGTACTTC

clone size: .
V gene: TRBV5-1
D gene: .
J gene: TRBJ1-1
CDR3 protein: CASSDQPTNTEAFF
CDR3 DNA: TGCGCCAGCAGCGATCAGCCAACCAACACTGAAGCTTTCTTT

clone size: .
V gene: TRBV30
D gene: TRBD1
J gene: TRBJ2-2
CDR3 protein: CAWSGRTGEVVRTGELFF
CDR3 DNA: TGTGCCTGGAGCGGAAGGACAGGGGAGGTGGTGAGGACCGGGGAGCTGTTTTTT

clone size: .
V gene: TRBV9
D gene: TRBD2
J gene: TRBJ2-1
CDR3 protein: CASSVGAGGIPNEQFF
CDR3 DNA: TGTGCCAGCAGCGTAGGAGCGGGAGGGATCCCCAATGAGCAGTTCTTC

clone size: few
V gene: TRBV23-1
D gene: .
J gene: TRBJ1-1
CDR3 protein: CASQIPKRREAFF
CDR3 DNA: TGCGCCAGCCAGATCCCTAAGCGGAGGGAAGCTTTCTTT

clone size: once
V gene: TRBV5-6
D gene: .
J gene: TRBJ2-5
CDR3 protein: CASSLPSTPGETQYF
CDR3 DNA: TGTGCCAGCAGCTTGCCCTCCACACCCGGGGAGACCCAGTACTTC

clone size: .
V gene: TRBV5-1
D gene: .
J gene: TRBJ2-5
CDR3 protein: CASSLVVSVQRGQETQYF
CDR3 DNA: TGCGCCAGCAGCTTGGTTGTCTCAGTTCAGAGGGGCCAAGAGACCCAGTACTTC

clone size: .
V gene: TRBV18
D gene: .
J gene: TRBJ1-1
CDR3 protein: CASSPVGPPNTEAFF
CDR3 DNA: TGTGCCAGCTCACCGGTGGGACCGCCGAACACTGAAGCTTTCTTT

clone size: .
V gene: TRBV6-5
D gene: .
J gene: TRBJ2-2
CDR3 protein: CASSYTNPRATGELFF
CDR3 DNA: TGTGCCAGCAGTTACACAAATCCCAGGGCTACCGGGGAGCTGTTTTTT

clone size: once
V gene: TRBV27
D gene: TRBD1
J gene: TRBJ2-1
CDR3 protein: CASSFIRQGNEQFF
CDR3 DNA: TGTGCCAGCAGTTTTATCAGACAGGGGAATGAGCAGTTCTTC

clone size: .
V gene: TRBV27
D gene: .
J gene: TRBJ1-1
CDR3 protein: CASMNRVNTEAFF
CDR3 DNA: TGTGCCAGCATGAACAGGGTGAACACTGAAGCTTTCTTT

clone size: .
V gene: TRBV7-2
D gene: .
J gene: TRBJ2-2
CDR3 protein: CASTSGTYPRASNTGELFF
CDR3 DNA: TGTGCCAGCACCTCCGGGACATATCCCCGAGCTTCGAACACCGGGGAGCTGTTTTTT

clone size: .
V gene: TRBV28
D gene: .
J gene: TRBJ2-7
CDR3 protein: CASSSRLVPYEQYF
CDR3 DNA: TGTGCCAGCAGCTCCCGACTAGTCCCCTACGAGCAGTACTTC

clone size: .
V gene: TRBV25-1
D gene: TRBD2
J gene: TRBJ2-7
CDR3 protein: CASSVAGVRGEQYF
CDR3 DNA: TGTGCCAGCAGTGTCGCGGGGGTTCGGGGCGAGCAGTACTTC